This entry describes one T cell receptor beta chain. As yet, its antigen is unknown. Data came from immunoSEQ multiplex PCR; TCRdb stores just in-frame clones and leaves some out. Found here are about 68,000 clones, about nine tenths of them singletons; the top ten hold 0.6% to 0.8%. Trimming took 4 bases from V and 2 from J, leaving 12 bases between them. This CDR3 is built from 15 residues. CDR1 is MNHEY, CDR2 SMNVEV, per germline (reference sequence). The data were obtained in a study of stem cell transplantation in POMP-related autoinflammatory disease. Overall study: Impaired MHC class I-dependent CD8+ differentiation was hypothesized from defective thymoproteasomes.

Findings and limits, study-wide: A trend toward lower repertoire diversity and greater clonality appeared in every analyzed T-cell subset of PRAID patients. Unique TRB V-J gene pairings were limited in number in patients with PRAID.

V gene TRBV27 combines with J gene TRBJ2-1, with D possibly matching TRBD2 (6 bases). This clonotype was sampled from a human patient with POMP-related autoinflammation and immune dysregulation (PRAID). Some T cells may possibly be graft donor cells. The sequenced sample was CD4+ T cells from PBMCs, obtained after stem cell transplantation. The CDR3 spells CASSSGLQAYNEQFF. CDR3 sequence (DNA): TGTGCCAGCAGTTCGGGACTCCAAGCCTACAATGAGCAGTTCTTC.